The 22 T cell receptor beta chains below come from one sample, sequenced in a study of cytomegalovirus exposure and HLA in healthy donors. The PCR was carried out with 60 Vbeta primers and 13 Jbeta primers. Sequencing used immunoSEQ multiplex PCR; TCRdb keeps in-frame clones, though not all of them. Among roughly 130,000 clones listed, around four fifths were seen once. Material: PBMCs. The receptors were sampled from a male donor in good health and CMV-seropositive.

The J gene is TRBJ2-5, the V gene TRBV11-2, with 11 bases identical to TRBD2. Germline CDR1 and CDR2: SGHAT and FQNNGV. This CDR3 has 17 residues. J lost 3 bases, V lost 3 bases, and 9 bases had no gene match. The CDR3 region has the DNA TGTGCCAGCAGCTTCTGGCCGGGACTAGCGGCGAAAGAGACCCAGTACTTC. Translating gives CASSFWPGLAAKETQYF.

This clone appeared once. Here the CDR3 reads CATSRDHKGGTEAFF. CDR3 in DNA: TGTGCCACCAGCAGAGATCATAAGGGGGGGACTGAAGCTTTCTTT. V is TRBV15 and J is TRBJ1-1, with D perhaps matching TRBD1 (6 bases). CDR1 LNHNV and CDR2 YYDKDF come from the germline V gene (reference sequence). V lost 0 bases to trimming and J lost 5 bases, with 13 bases between them. The CDR3 consists of 15 residues.

This chain uses TRBV7-9 with TRBJ2-3; 8 nucleotides line up with TRBD1. CDR1 is SEHNR, CDR2 FQNEAQ, per germline (reference sequence). V was clipped by 8 bases and J by 4 bases; unmatched bases: 11. The CDR3 is made up of 15 amino acids. As DNA, the CDR3 is TGTGCCAGCGGCCTTGAGACAGGGGACCCAGATACGCAGTATTTT. It specifies CASGLETGDPDTQYF.

The chain couples TRBV19 to TRBJ2-5, with TRBD2 matching over 7 bases. The CDR3 runs to 13 residues. The germline V gene has CDR1 LNHDA and CDR2 SQIVND (reference sequence). The V segment lost 8 bases and the J segment 5 bases; nucleotides outside the gene matches: 8. The chain's CDR3 is CASGAQGGETQYF. CDR3 nucleotide sequence: TGTGCCAGTGGCGCCCAGGGAGGGGAGACCCAGTACTTC.

V gene TRBV29-1 combines with J gene TRBJ1-1, with 8 bases fitting TRBD1. The CDR3 is made up of 13 amino acids. After removal of 4 bases from V and 4 bases from J, the junction contained 5 bases not matched to a gene. Germline CDR1 SQVTM, CDR2 ANQGSEA. The CDR3 sequence: CSVAEDRVTEAFF. CDR3 DNA: TGCAGCGTTGCGGAGGACAGGGTCACTGAAGCTTTCTTT.

The rearrangement links TRBV5-1 to TRBJ2-6; tentative D call: TRBD1 (6 bases). CDR3 length equals 17 residues. In germline, CDR1 is SGHRS, CDR2 YFSETQ. V lost 0 bases to trimming and J lost 1 base, with 11 bases between them. This chain's CDR3 is CASSLVIGGSGANVLTF. CDR3 nucleotides: TGCGCCAGCAGCTTGGTAATAGGGGGATCTGGGGCCAACGTCCTGACTTTC.

The chain joins TRBV4-1 to TRBJ2-2; 10 nucleotides align to TRBD2. The CDR3 runs to 14 residues. Looked up from germline, CDR1 is MGHRA and CDR2 is YSYEKL. With V trimmed by 1 base and J by 7 bases, 0 bases remained unmatched. DNA of the CDR3: TGCGCCAGCAGCCAAGGACTAGCGGGCGGGGAGCTGTTTTTT. It yields the protein CASSQGLAGGELFF.

About this clone itself: The junction and the germline gene differ at one end; a read error may be behind it. The rearrangement joins TRBV19 to TRBJ2-4, with 9 bases aligning to TRBD1. Germline loops: CDR1 LNHDA, CDR2 SQIVND (reference sequence). The CDR3 extends over 11 amino acids. The CDR3 loop reads CASSIGDRVNF. In nucleotides, the CDR3 is TGTGCCAGTAGTATAGGGGACAGGGTTAACTTC.

V is TRBV6-5 and J is TRBJ1-4; 8 bases are shared with TRBD1. The CDR3 has 11 amino acids. The V gene's germline CDR1 is MNHEY and CDR2 SVGAGI. Trimming cost V 6 bases and J 12 bases; bases outside gene matches: 3. CDR3: CASSQGQELFF. In nucleotides, the CDR3 is TGTGCCAGCAGCCAGGGACAGGAACTGTTTTTT.

The J gene is TRBJ2-2, the V gene TRBV5-1, with D possibly TRBD1 on 6 matching bases. CDR1 and CDR2 from the germline V gene are SGHRS and YFSETQ. This CDR3 region has 16 residues. V was cut by 4 bases and J by 2 bases, with 15 bases left in between. The CDR3 DNA follows: TGCGCCAGCAGCCCCCGGGCAGGGGTAAACACCGGGGAGCTGTTTTTT. Protein sequence: CASSPRAGVNTGELFF.

V and J are TRBV7-2 and TRBJ1-1; TRBD1 might be the D (5 bases). This CDR3 has 14 amino acids. Trimming stripped 3 bases from V and 1 base from J, with 9 bases between. The germline V gene has CDR1 SGHTA and CDR2 FQGNSA. The CDR3 region is CASSLGRANTEAFF. In DNA, the CDR3 is TGTGCCAGCAGCTTGGGCAGGGCGAACACTGAAGCTTTCTTT.

V gene TRBV29-1 combines with J gene TRBJ2-5, with 8 bases that match TRBD1. The CDR3 consists of 13 residues. Germline CDR1 SQVTM, CDR2 ANQGSEA. Trimming removed 6 bases from V and 4 bases from J; junction bases left unmatched: 7. The CDR3 coding sequence is TGCAGCGTCAAACAGGGGGATAGAGAGACCCAGTACTTC. Amino acids: CSVKQGDRETQYF.

This clone showed up just once. A junction boundary mismatches the germline segment, possibly from a read error. CDR3 in DNA: TGCGCCAGCAGCCAAGGTGGGGGGGCCTACTCTGGGGCCAACGGCCTGACTTTC. Translated, it gives CASSQGGGAYSGANGLTF. V and J are TRBV4-1 and TRBJ2-6, with D tentatively TRBD2 (7 bases). The CDR3 has 18 amino acids. Looked up from germline, CDR1 is MGHRA and CDR2 is YSYEKL.

The chain couples TRBV2 to TRBJ1-4; possible D gene TRBD1, 5 bases. CDR1 is SNHLY and CDR2 is FYNNEI in the germline V gene. The CDR3 consists of 14 residues. With 2 bases removed from V and 8 bases from J, the gap between germline ends came to 12 bases. CDR3 residues: CASSELEEGEKLFF. The CDR3 nucleotides are TGTGCCAGCAGTGAACTGGAGGAGGGGGAAAAACTGTTTTTT.

The V call is TRBV19, the J call TRBJ2-3; TRBD2 agrees at 9 bases. Trimming at V came to 1 base and at J to 5 bases, leaving 4 bases not matched to a gene. Germline V gene lookup returns CDR1 LNHDA and CDR2 SQIVND (reference sequence). The length of the CDR3 is 15 residues. The CDR3 is CASSIGSSGIDTQYF. The CDR3 DNA follows: TGTGCCAGTAGTATAGGATCTAGCGGGATAGATACGCAGTATTTT.

The rearrangement links TRBV5-4 to TRBJ2-3; possibly TRBD2 for D (5 bases). The V end was cut by 5 bases, the J end by 1 base, with 17 bases between. Germline V gives CDR1 SGHNT, CDR2 YYREEE (reference sequence). This CDR3 is 16 amino acids long. CDR3 nucleotides: TGTGCCAGCAGATCCCCCTCACCGGAGGGCACAGATACGCAGTATTTT. Translated, it gives CASRSPSPEGTDTQYF.

The chain employs TRBV5-1 and TRBJ2-7, with TRBD2 matching 14 bases. Germline V gene lookup returns CDR1 SGHRS and CDR2 YFSETQ. CDR3 length equals 15 residues. The ends lost 4 bases at V and 7 bases at J; junction bases unmatched: 7. CDR3 region: CASSPGTSGSLEQYF. CDR3 coding DNA: TGCGCCAGCAGCCCCGGGACTAGCGGGAGTTTAGAGCAGTACTTC.

The rearrangement joins TRBV19 to TRBJ2-5, with 7 nucleotides matching TRBD1. CDR1 and CDR2 from the germline V gene are LNHDA and SQIVND (reference sequence). The V gene end was trimmed by 2 bases and the J gene end by 5 bases; junction bases not matched to a gene: 8. The CDR3 runs 15 residues. In DNA form, the CDR3 reads TGTGCCAGTAGTATACTCGCAGGGGGTGAGGAGACCCAGTACTTC. Amino acid sequence: CASSILAGGEETQYF. The variable domain in full, with the rest retrieved from reference TRBV19 and TRBJ2-5, is DGGITQSPKYLFRKEGQNVTLSCEQNLNHDAMYWYRQDPGQGLRLIYYSQIVNDFQKGDIAEGYSVSREKKESFPLTVTSAQKNPTAFYLCASSILAGGEETQYFGPGTRLLVL.

The chain carries TRBV7-6 and TRBJ2-2, with D possibly matching TRBD2 (6 bases). V was trimmed by 1 base and J by 7 bases, leaving 13 bases between them. The germline V gene has CDR1 SGHVS and CDR2 FNYEAQ. This CDR3 comprises 15 residues. CDR3 sequence (DNA): TGTGCCAGCAGCTTAGGGAGGGCGGTCAACGGGGAGCTGTTTTTT. As protein: CASSLGRAVNGELFF.

The rearrangement joins TRBV28 to TRBJ2-5; 10 nucleotides match TRBD2. Per germline, CDR1 MDHEN and CDR2 SYDVKM. CDR3 length: 21 residues. Trimming took 4 bases from V and 2 from J; bases not matched to a gene: 22. CDR3 sequence: CASSSITLESGLAETQETQYF. The CDR3 coding sequence is TGTGCCAGCAGTTCAATAACTCTCGAATCTGGACTAGCGGAAACACAAGAGACCCAGTACTTC.

The sample holds one count of this clone. The rearrangement links TRBV6-6 to TRBJ2-5, with D possibly TRBD1 on 5 matching bases. The CDR3 sequence is 14 residues long. V lost 2 bases, J lost 4 bases, and 11 bases lay in between. Germline V gene lookup returns CDR1 MNHNY and CDR2 SVGAGI (reference sequence). The CDR3 sequence is CASSYIRVAETQYF. The CDR3 region has the DNA TGTGCCAGCAGTTACATCAGGGTGGCAGAGACCCAGTACTTC.

With respect to this clone: Its ends do not fully match the called genes, so a read error is possible. The chain uses TRBV4-2 and TRBJ2-3; D ambiguous. This CDR3 is 14 amino acids long. Germline CDR1 reads LGHNA; CDR2 reads YNFKEQ. The CDR3 is CASSQDGLAPSLHF. CDR3 nucleotide sequence: TGTGCCAGCAGCCAAGATGGATTAGCCCCCTCATTGCATTTT.